The text below deals with one T cell receptor beta chain. The sample is drawn from a study of T cell changes during pregnancy in multiple sclerosis. Produced via immunoSEQ multiplex PCR; TCRdb's table is partial and in-frame only. The repertoire holds some 26,000 clones, with about nine tenths as singletons. The sequence was obtained from a female donor in good health, enrolled as a control in a pregnancy study. This specimen was CD4+ T cells from peripheral blood mononuclear cells, taken in the first trimester of pregnancy.

In nucleotides, the CDR3 is TGTGCCAGCAGTGCTGAAGGGGGCTGGTACAATGAGCAGTTCTTC. This translates into CASSAEGGWYNEQFF. The chain employs TRBV6-4 and TRBJ2-1; 7 positions match TRBD1. The V gene's germline CDR1 is MRHNA and CDR2 SNTAGT. Trimming at V came to 4 bases and at J to 4 bases, leaving 7 bases not matched to a gene. The CDR3 has 15 residues.